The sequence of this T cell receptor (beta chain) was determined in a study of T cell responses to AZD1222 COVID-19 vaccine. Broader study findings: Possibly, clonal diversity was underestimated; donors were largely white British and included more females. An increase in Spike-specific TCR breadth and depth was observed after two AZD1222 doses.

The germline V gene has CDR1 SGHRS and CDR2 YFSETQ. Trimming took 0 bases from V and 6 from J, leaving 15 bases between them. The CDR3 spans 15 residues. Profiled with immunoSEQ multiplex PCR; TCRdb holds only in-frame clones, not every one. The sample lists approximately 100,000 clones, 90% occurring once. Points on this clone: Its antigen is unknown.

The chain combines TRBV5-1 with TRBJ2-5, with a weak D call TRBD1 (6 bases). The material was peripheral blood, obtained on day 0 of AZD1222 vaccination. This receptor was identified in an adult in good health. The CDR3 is CASSLDRVGPKTQYF. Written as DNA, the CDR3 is TGCGCCAGCAGCTTGGACAGGGTTGGCCCCAAGACCCAGTACTTC.